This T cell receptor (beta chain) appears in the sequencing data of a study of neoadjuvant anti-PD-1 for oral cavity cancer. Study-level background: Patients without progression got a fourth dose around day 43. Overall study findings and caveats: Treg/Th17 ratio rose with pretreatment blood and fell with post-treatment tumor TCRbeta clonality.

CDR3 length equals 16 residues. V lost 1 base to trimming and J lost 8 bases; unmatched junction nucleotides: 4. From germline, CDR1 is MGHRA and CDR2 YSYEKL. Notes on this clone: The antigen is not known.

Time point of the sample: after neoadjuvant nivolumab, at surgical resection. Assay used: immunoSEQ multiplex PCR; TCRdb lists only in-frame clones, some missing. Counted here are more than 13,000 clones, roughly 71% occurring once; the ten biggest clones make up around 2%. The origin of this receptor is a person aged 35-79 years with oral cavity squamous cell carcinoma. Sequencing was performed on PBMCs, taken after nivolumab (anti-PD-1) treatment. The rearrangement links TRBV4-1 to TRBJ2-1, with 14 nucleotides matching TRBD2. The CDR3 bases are TGCGCCAGCAGCCAAGGACTAGCGGGAGGGCGAGATGAGCAGTTCTTC. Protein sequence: CASSQGLAGGRDEQFF.